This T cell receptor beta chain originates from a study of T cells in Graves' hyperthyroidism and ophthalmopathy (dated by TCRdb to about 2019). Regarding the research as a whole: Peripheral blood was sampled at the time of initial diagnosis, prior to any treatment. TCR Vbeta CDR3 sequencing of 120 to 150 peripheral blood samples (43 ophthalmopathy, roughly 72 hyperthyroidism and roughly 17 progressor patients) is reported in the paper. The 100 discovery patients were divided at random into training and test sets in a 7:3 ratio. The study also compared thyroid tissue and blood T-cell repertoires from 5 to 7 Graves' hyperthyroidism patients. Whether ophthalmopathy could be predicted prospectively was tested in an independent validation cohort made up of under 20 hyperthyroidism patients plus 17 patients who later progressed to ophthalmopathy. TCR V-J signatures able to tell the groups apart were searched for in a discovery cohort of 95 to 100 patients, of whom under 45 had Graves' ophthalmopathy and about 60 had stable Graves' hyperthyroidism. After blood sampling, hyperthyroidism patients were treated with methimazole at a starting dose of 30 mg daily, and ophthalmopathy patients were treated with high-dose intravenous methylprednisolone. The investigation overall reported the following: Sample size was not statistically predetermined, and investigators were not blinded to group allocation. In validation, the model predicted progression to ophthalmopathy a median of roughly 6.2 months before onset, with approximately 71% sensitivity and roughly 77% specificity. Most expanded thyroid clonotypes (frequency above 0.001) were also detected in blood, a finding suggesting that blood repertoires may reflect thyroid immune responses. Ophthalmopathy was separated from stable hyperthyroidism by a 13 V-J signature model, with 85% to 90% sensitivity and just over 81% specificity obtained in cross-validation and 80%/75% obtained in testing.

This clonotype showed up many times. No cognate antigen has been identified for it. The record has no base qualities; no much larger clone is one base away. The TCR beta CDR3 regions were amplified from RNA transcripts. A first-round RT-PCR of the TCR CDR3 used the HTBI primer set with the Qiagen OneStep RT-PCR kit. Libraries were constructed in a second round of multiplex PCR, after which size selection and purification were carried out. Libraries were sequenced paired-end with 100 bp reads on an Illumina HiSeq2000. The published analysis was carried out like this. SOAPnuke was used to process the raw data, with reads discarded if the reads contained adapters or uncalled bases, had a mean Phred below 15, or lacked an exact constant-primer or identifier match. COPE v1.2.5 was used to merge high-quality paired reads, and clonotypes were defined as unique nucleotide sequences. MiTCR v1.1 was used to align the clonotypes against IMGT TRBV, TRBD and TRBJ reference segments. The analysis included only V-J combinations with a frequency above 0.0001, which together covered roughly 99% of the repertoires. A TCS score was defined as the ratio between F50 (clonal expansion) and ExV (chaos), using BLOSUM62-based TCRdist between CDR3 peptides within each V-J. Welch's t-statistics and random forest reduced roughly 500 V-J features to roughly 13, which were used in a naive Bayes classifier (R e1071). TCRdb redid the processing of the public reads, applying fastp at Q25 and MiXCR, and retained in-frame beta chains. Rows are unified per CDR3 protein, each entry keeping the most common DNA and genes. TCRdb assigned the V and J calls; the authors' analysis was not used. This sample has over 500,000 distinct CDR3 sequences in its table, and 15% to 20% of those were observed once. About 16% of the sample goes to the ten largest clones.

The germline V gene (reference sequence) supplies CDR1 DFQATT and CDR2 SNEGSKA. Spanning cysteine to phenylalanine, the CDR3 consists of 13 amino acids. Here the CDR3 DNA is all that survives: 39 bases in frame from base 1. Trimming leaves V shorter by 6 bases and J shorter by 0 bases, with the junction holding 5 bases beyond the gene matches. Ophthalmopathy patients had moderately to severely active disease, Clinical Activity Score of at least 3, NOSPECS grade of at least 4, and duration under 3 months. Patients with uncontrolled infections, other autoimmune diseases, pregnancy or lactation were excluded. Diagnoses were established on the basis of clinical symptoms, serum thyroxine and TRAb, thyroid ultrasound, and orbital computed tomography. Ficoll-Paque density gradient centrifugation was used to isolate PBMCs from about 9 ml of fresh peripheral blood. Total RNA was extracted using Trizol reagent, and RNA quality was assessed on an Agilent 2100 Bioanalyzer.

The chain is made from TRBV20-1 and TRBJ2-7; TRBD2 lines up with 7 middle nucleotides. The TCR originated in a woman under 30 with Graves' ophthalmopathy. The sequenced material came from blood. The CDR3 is CSAEAGDSYEQYF. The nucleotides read TGCAGTGCCGAGGCGGGGGACTCCTACGAGCAGTACTTC.